These 32 T cell receptor beta chains were sequenced from one sample in a study of T cell clones after liver transplantation. The protocol was immunoSEQ multiplex PCR, while the TCRdb copy is restricted to in-frame clones and leaves out a portion. The sample yields roughly 100,000 clones, around 80% seen once. The sample consisted of CD4+ T cells from blood, taken around 49 months after liver transplant. These receptors were obtained from a human patient who received a liver transplant. The graft donor may be the source of some T cells.

The chain has TRBV9 and TRBJ1-2, with 10 bases identical to TRBD1. V was clipped by 4 bases and J by 2 bases; unmatched bases: 5. The CDR3 is made up of 15 amino acids. The V gene's germline CDR1 is SGDLS and CDR2 YYNGEE. This CDR3 is CASSIRQGANYGYTF. For the CDR3, the DNA is TGTGCCAGCAGCATCCGACAGGGGGCAAACTATGGCTACACCTTC.

The chain uses TRBV18 and TRBJ1-2; TRBD1 matches at 10 bases. Germline V lookup: CDR1 KGHSH, CDR2 LQKENI. The CDR3 has 15 residues. Trimming at V came to 3 bases and at J to 7 bases, leaving 8 bases not matched to a gene. CDR3 sequence: CASSPPGQGPLGYTF. The CDR3 nucleotides read TGTGCCAGCTCACCTCCGGGACAGGGGCCCCTTGGCTACACCTTC.

The J gene is TRBJ1-4, the V gene TRBV19; D possibly corresponds to TRBD1 (6 bases). The germline CDR1 and CDR2 sequences are LNHDA and SQIVND (reference sequence). V lost 5 bases and J 2 bases, leaving 18 bases between the germline ends. This CDR3 has 17 amino acids. The CDR3 DNA reads as TGTGCCAGTAGTCCCAGCCCAGGACAGCTGACTAATGAAAAACTGTTTTTT. Its protein is CASSPSPGQLTNEKLFF.

This sequence joins TRBV6-1 and TRBJ1-4, with TRBD1 identical over 8 bases. This CDR3 is 13 amino acids long. Germline V lookup: CDR1 MNHNS, CDR2 SASEGT. V was clipped by 9 bases and J by 6 bases; unmatched bases: 6. The CDR3 nucleotides read TGTGCCAGTCAGGGGGCGCAACATGAAAAACTGTTTTTT. This codes for CASQGAQHEKLFF.

The J gene is TRBJ2-7, the V gene TRBV10-3, with a weak D call TRBD2 (5 bases). Germline V gene lookup returns CDR1 ENHRY and CDR2 SYGVKD. The CDR3 runs 15 residues. Trimming took 5 bases from V and 2 from J, leaving 16 bases between them. Here the CDR3 DNA reads TGTGCCATCAGTCCCCCCCCCACCGGGACCTACGAGCAGTACTTC. This sequence encodes CAISPPPTGTYEQYF.

This clone has only a few counts. The J gene is TRBJ2-1, the V gene TRBV7-2; the D is unclear. Trimming took 6 bases from V and 6 from J, leaving 18 bases between them. Germline V gene data show CDR1 as SGHTA and CDR2 as FQGNSA. This CDR3 comprises 15 residues. The CDR3 DNA follows: TGTGCCAGCAGGTCGCCGAGTAGGGCGATCAATGAGCAGTTCTTC. Its protein is CASRSPSRAINEQFF.

This chain uses TRBV19 with TRBJ1-2; unclear D gene. The length of the CDR3 is 13 residues. Per germline, CDR1 LNHDA and CDR2 SQIVND (reference sequence). Trimming removed 7 bases at V and 5 bases at J, with 14 bases between. The CDR3: CASNMADSYGYTF. The DNA of the CDR3 is TGTGCCAGTAATATGGCGGATAGTTATGGCTACACCTTC. Filled out from reference TRBV19 and TRBJ1-2, the complete variable domain reads DGGITQSPKYLFRKEGQNVTLSCEQNLNHDAMYWYRQDPGQGLRLIYYSQIVNDFQKGDIAEGYSVSREKKESFPLTVTSAQKNPTAFYLCASNMADSYGYTFGSGTRLTVV.

The rearrangement joins TRBV27 to TRBJ1-6; D possibly corresponds to TRBD1 (6 bases). The CDR3 length is 16 residues. Germline V gene sequence: CDR1 MNHEY, CDR2 SMNVEV (reference sequence). V lost 0 bases to trimming and J lost 7 bases, with 13 bases between them. In DNA form, the CDR3 reads TGTGCCAGCAGTTTATCGAACGGGACACCAAATTCACCCCTCCACTTT. It is translated as CASSLSNGTPNSPLHF.

The gene calls are TRBV25-1 and TRBJ1-2; 12 positions match TRBD1. Germline V gene sequence: CDR1 MGHDK, CDR2 SYGVNS. The CDR3 runs to 15 residues. With 4 bases clipped from V and 8 bases from J, the junction kept 8 bases outside the gene matches. CDR3 bases: TGTGCCAGCAGTGCTCCGGGACAGGGGGCTCTCGGCTACACCTTC. Its protein is CASSAPGQGALGYTF.

The chain links TRBV2 to TRBJ2-3; 13 positions agree with TRBD2. Germline V lookup: CDR1 SNHLY, CDR2 FYNNEI. Trimming took 5 bases from V and 0 from J; bases not matched to a gene: 8. This CDR3 has 18 amino acids. The CDR3 DNA reads TGTGCCAGCAGTTTACTAGCGGGGGGGAGACCTAGCACAGATACGCAGTATTTT. It translates to CASSLLAGGRPSTDTQYF.

This chain connects TRBV7-6 to TRBJ2-2, with 12 bases that match TRBD2. The CDR3 is made up of 17 amino acids. V was clipped by 0 bases and J by 6 bases; unmatched bases: 5. Germline V lookup: CDR1 SGHVS, CDR2 FNYEAQ. The CDR3 region has the DNA TGTGCCAGCAGCTTAGCTGCCCTAGCGGGGGGGCCCGGGGAGCTGTTTTTT. Its protein is CASSLAALAGGPGELFF.

This chain uses TRBV2 with TRBJ2-2; TRBD2 matches 7 bases. V trimming: 6 bases; J trimming: 9 bases; junction bases outside the gene matches: 10. Germline CDR1 SNHLY, CDR2 FYNNEI. The CDR3 has 14 residues. The CDR3 nucleotides are TGTGCCAGCAGGGGGGGAGGGGATACCCGGGAGCTGTTTTTT. Its translation: CASRGGGDTRELFF. The variable domain in full, completed from reference TRBV2 and TRBJ2-2, reads EPEVTQTPSHQVTQMGQEVILRCVPISNHLYFYWYRQILGQKVEFLVSFYNNEISEKSEIFDDQFSVERPDGSNFTLKIRSTKLEDSAMYFCASRGGGDTRELFFGEGSRLTVL.

The gene calls are TRBV6-5 and TRBJ2-2, with a weak D call TRBD1 (6 bases). The CDR3 spans 15 residues. Trimming took off 2 bases at V and 5 bases at J, with 12 bases between the two ends. CDR1 MNHEY and CDR2 SVGAGI come from the germline V gene. CDR3 residues: CASSYGGAPTGELFF. The CDR3 region has the DNA TGTGCCAGCAGTTACGGGGGCGCGCCTACCGGGGAGCTGTTTTTT.

The genes are TRBV6-5 and TRBJ2-7; no clear D. The CDR3 contains 12 residues. The V end was cut by 8 bases, the J end by 2 bases, with 10 bases between. Germline V CDR1 and CDR2: MNHEY, SVGAGI. The CDR3 reads CASSIGPYEQYF. The CDR3 DNA follows: TGTGCCAGCTCGATCGGACCCTACGAGCAGTACTTC.

This clone was seen a single time. The chain combines TRBV5-4 with TRBJ2-5; 14 positions match TRBD2. V lost 5 bases to trimming and J lost 4 bases; unmatched junction nucleotides: 1. Per germline, CDR1 SGHNT and CDR2 YYREEE (reference sequence). The CDR3 loop spans 14 amino acids. The CDR3 nucleotides are TGTGCCAGCAGGACTAGCGGGAGGGGAGAGACCCAGTACTTC. Translating gives CASRTSGRGETQYF.

The V call is TRBV11-2, the J call TRBJ2-1; no definite D call. This CDR3 comprises 13 residues. With 6 bases removed from V and 2 bases from J, the gap between germline ends came to 8 bases. Germline lookup yields CDR1 SGHAT and CDR2 FQNNGV. CDR3 bases: TGTGCCAGCAGACTCGGAACCTACAATGAGCAGTTCTTC. Translation: CASRLGTYNEQFF.

CDR3 bases: TGCGCCAGCATTCTCACCGGGGAGCTGTTTTTT. Protein product: CASILTGELFF. The chain carries TRBV10-2 and TRBJ2-2; no reliable D call. Germline CDR1 reads WSHSY; CDR2 reads SAAADI. The CDR3 sequence is 11 residues long. Trimming removed 7 bases at V and 4 bases at J, with 4 bases between.

The rearrangement links TRBV1 to TRBJ2-5; the table's D call of TRBD2 was not tested on the DNA. TRBV1 is termed a pseudogene. The CDR3 consists of 14 residues. The CDR3 DNA follows: TGCACCAGCCGGGGGAGGGCTATCCGAGAGACCCAGTACTTC. Translated: CTSRGRAIRETQYF.

This sequence joins TRBV5-1 and TRBJ2-5, with 10 bases identical to TRBD2. The CDR3 is made up of 16 amino acids. Germline CDR1 and CDR2: SGHRS and YFSETQ. J lost 4 bases, V lost 6 bases, and 12 bases had no gene match. CDR3 in DNA: TGCGCCAGCAACCTTTTTGCTAGCGGGAGTGGAGAGACCCAGTACTTC. Amino acid sequence: CASNLFASGSGETQYF. Together with reference TRBV5-1 and TRBJ2-5, the CDR3 gives the full variable domain: KAGVTQTPRYLIKTRGQQVTLSCSPISGHRSVSWYQQTPGQGLQFLFEYFSETQRNKGNFPGRFSGRQFSNSRSEMNVSTLELGDSALYLCASNLFASGSGETQYFGPGTRLLVL.

The V call is TRBV2, the J call TRBJ1-5; TRBD1 is a possible D gene (6 bases). The CDR3 runs to 14 residues. The V and J ends lost 1 base and 7 bases respectively, with 11 bases between them. CDR1 and CDR2 from the germline V gene are SNHLY and FYNNEI. The chain's CDR3 is CASSEGGASQPQHF. CDR3 sequence (DNA): TGTGCCAGCAGTGAAGGGGGGGCCAGCCAGCCCCAGCATTTT.

The rearrangement uses TRBV6-8 and TRBJ2-2, with D possibly TRBD2 on 6 matching bases. V shed 7 bases and J shed 0 bases, with 12 bases lying between them. CDR1 is MNHGY and CDR2 is SAAAGT in the germline V gene. CDR3 size: 15 residues. The CDR3 region has the DNA TGTGCCAGCACGGCGGGGAGATCGAACACCGGGGAGCTGTTTTTT. Translation: CASTAGRSNTGELFF.

This clone is medium-sized within its sample. This chain uses TRBV5-1 with TRBJ1-5; TRBD1 aligns across 10 bases. The CDR3 runs 15 residues. Germline values: CDR1 SGHRS, CDR2 YFSETQ. Unmatched junction bases numbered 3, after V lost 4 bases and J lost 2 bases. CDR3 coding DNA: TGCGCCAGCAGCAGAGGACAGGGGGGCAATCAGCCCCAGCATTTT. This gives the protein CASSRGQGGNQPQHF.

V is TRBV7-9 and J is TRBJ2-3, with 11 bases lining up with TRBD2. With V trimmed by 5 bases and J by 3 bases, 4 bases remained unmatched. The CDR3 length is 15 residues. Germline CDR1 SEHNR, CDR2 FQNEAQ (reference sequence). The CDR3 sequence: CASSPSGGSTDTQYF. CDR3 nucleotide sequence: TGTGCCAGCAGCCCTAGCGGGGGGTCGACAGATACGCAGTATTTT.

The chain couples TRBV28 to TRBJ1-2; no clear D gene. Trimming removed 7 bases at V and 7 bases at J, with 13 bases between. Germline CDR1 reads MDHEN; CDR2 reads SYDVKM. The CDR3 totals 12 residues. The CDR3 here is CASTALGGGYTF. For the CDR3, the DNA is TGTGCCAGCACCGCCCTTGGCGGTGGCTACACCTTC.

The table lists this clone with a few counts. The rearrangement joins TRBV14 to TRBJ1-1; the D gene is possibly TRBD1 (6 bases). CDR3 length: 13 residues. Germline CDR1 and CDR2: SGHDN and FVKESK. The V end lost 8 bases, the J end lost 3 bases, and 13 bases lay between the germline ends. CDR3 amino acids: CASLRRGDTEAFF. The DNA for the CDR3 is TGTGCCAGCCTCCGGAGGGGGGACACTGAAGCTTTCTTT.

The rearrangement joins TRBV11-3 to TRBJ2-5, with unresolved D. V was pared by 4 bases and J by 4 bases, with 10 bases between. This CDR3 contains 13 residues. Per the germline V gene, CDR1 is SGHNT and CDR2 is YENEEA. The CDR3 sequence is CASSYYLGETQYF. CDR3 bases: TGTGCCAGCAGCTACTATTTGGGAGAGACCCAGTACTTC.

The rearrangement joins TRBV7-3 to TRBJ2-3, with D hard to call. The CDR3 is 16 amino acids. V lost 2 bases to trimming and J lost 0 bases, with 12 bases between them. Germline V gene lookup returns CDR1 SGHTA and CDR2 FQGTGA. This CDR3 reads CASSLFHGSSTDTQYF. CDR3 coding DNA: TGTGCCAGCAGCTTATTTCACGGCAGTAGCACAGATACGCAGTATTTT.

This clone was found a few times. CDR3: CASSGGDRKGEQYF. CDR3 nucleotide sequence: TGCGCCAGCAGCGGGGGGGACAGAAAAGGCGAGCAGTACTTC. V gene TRBV5-1 combines with J gene TRBJ2-7, with D perhaps matching TRBD1 or TRBD2 (7 bases each). Between the trimmed V and J ends, which lost 4 bases and 6 bases, there was a span of 17 bases. The CDR3 totals 14 residues. Germline V gene sequence: CDR1 SGHRS, CDR2 YFSETQ.

The rearrangement uses TRBV5-1 and TRBJ1-2; the match to TRBD1 covers 8 bases. CDR3 length: 16 amino acids. V was clipped by 4 bases and J by 1 base; unmatched bases: 9. CDR1 and CDR2 (germline): SGHRS, YFSETQ. This chain's CDR3 is CASSPGQAFLNYGYTF. The CDR3 DNA reads TGCGCCAGCAGCCCGGGACAGGCCTTCCTTAACTATGGCTACACCTTC.

This clone has a handful of counts. In the same sample, other DNA sequences code for this CDR3. The rearrangement joins TRBV7-9 to TRBJ2-1; 8 bases agree with TRBD2. The length of the CDR3 is 15 residues. Germline V gene sequence: CDR1 SEHNR, CDR2 FQNEAQ (reference sequence). J lost 14 bases, V lost 5 bases, and 17 bases had no gene match. CDR3 coding DNA: TGTGCCAGCAGCCCTCCGACTAGCGCCTTGAAGGTGGAGTTCTTC. It specifies CASSPPTSALKVEFF.

The chain joins TRBV19 to TRBJ1-5; D is uncertain. Between the trimmed V and J ends, which lost 7 bases and 7 bases, there was a span of 8 bases. Germline values: CDR1 LNHDA, CDR2 SQIVND (reference sequence). This CDR3 spans 11 amino acids. CDR3 sequence (DNA): TGTGCCAGTAATAAAGGGCAGCCCCAGCATTTT. Amino acids: CASNKGQPQHF.

The chain couples TRBV5-1 to TRBJ2-3, with 10 bases lining up with TRBD2. J lost 2 bases, V lost 5 bases, and 11 bases had no gene match. The CDR3 contains 17 residues. Germline CDR1 and CDR2: SGHRS and YFSETQ. The CDR3 coding sequence is TGCGCCAGCAGTCAACACCGGACTAGCGGTGACACAGATACGCAGTATTTT. The encoded protein is CASSQHRTSGDTDTQYF.